This T cell receptor beta chain stems from a study of vaccination and CD4 T cells after COVID-19. Germline loops: CDR1 MNHEY, CDR2 SVGAGI. The CDR3 is 14 amino acids. Trimming took off 2 bases at V and 7 bases at J, with 9 bases between the two ends. Points from the study as a whole: The appearance of a median roughly 90% of reactive clones in convalescent patients occurred only post-vaccination. Clonotypes reactive to SARS-CoV-2 had a median that went up from 21 to 38, but not significantly.

Sequencing of DNA taken from cultured CD4+ T cells relied on the Oncomine TCR Beta short-read assay. TCRdb itself ran the PCR reads through MiXCR, one entry per CDR3 protein. Among about 7,500 distinct CDR3 sequences listed, roughly 45% were seen once. Concerning this clonotype: The antigen is not known.

Treatment described: roughly 11-day PBMC culture with coronavirus spike peptide pools or control peptides (ViraFEST assay). Harvesting of the unexposed donor's CD4+ T cells predated the COVID-19 pandemic (2011-2018). Following expansion of antigen-specific T cells with peptide pools, ViraFEST then sequenced TCRs. The sample was CD4+ T cells from blood, cultured in vitro. The sequence was collected from a human donor in good health. J is TRBJ1-6 and V is TRBV6-5; tentative D call: TRBD1 (6 bases). CDR3 loop: CASSYLQGNSPLHF. The CDR3 nucleotides are TGTGCCAGCAGTTACCTACAGGGAAATTCACCCCTCCACTTT.